This T cell receptor (beta chain) was recovered during a study of blood T cell repertoires in COVID-19 (TCRdb year 2020). Some background on the complete study: Samples covering the acute and convalescent phases of COVID-19 were provided by collaborators in the United States, Italy and Spain. A de-identified subject ID, COVID-19 status, age in years and sex were almost always included in the sample metadata. Subjects who had been exposed to COVID-19, were actively infected with it, or had recovered from it provided the deeply sampled blood TCRbeta repertoires that made up the dataset. The repertoires were released in a freely available public database intended as a resource for research on the immune response to SARS-CoV-2. The material from the prospective study consisted of cDNA or gDNA derived from T cells, B-cell-depleted T cells, or PBMCs. Where HLA class I and class II types were available, the types were taken from metadata supplied by the sample provider, not from assay-based typing. Samples were obtained from the ongoing ImmuneRACE study (first 160 participants) and from 1,200 or so subjects provided by 6 global collaborators. Study-level results and caveats: The amount of clinical and demographic metadata varied by source and participant and was provided uncurated.

Regarding this clone: What antigen it recognizes has not been identified. Base qualities were left out, and no much larger clone turns up one base away.

Whole blood was collected in K2EDTA tubes by collaborating institutions according to the institutions' own protocols. For TCRbeta analysis, collaborators shipped samples as frozen whole blood, isolated PBMCs, or DNA extracted from either of those sample types. The germline ends are 8 bases apart after V is trimmed by 4 bases and J by 7 bases. Via the germline V gene (reference sequence), CDR1 is SEHNR and CDR2 FQNEAQ. The CDR3 sequence holds 12 residues, the cysteine and phenylalanine included. Here the CDR3 DNA is all that survives: 36 bases in frame from base 1. TCRbeta CDR3 regions were amplified from genomic DNA by means of the immunoSEQ Assay, a bias-controlled multiplex PCR. The study's own analysis went as follows. Nucleated cell counts per sample were estimated from amplification of reference gene primers within the assay. To quantify the absolute abundance of each unique TCRbeta CDR3 rearrangement, sequence reads were collapsed and filtered. For each sample, productive Simpson clonality was calculated by taking the square root of Simpson's diversity index across productive rearrangements. In its TCRdb copy, this immuneACCESS table keeps in-frame sequences only and misses some clones. Where compared with another copy, unresolved V genes explain less than half of these, and the others have no known cause. The D gene and trimming were derived from the DNA, and the V and J assignments and clone size from that table. This sample has under 200,000 clones in its table, and 65% to 90% of those were observed once. The leading ten clones occupy over 1.5% of the sample.

Sequencing was performed on peripheral blood. The V and J segments used are TRBV7-9 and TRBJ1-3; TRBD1 could be the D gene, as 5 bases match. The receptor was derived from a human donor in a cohort sampled during active COVID-19. CDR3 region: CASSWGDNTIYF. The sequence in DNA is TGTGCCAGCAGCTGGGGCGACAACACCATATATTTT. Reference TRBV7-9 and TRBJ1-3 proteins supply the regions before and after the CDR3; the full variable domain is: DTGVSQNPRHKITKRGQNVTFRCDPISEHNRLYWYRQTLGQGPEFLTYFQNEAQLEKSRLLSDRFSAERPKGSFSTLEIQRTEQGDSAMYLCASSWGDNTIYFGEGSWLTVV.